Shown below are 4 T cell receptor beta chains from a single sample sequenced in a study of cytomegalovirus exposure and HLA in healthy donors (dated by TCRdb to about 2017). The method was the immunoSEQ multiplex PCR assay. The multiplex PCR relied on a mix of 60 forward primers for TCR Vbeta segments and 13 reverse primers for TCR Jbeta segments. The immuneACCESS repertoire file appears here via TCRdb, limited to in-frame rearrangements. These files lack a portion of the clones; in checked studies, under half of the deficit traces to unresolved V genes, and the cause of the others is not known. This sample is represented by some 170,000 clones; roughly a tenth of them were singletons. Clones ranked in the top ten supply over 1% of the sample. Specimen: PBMCs. These receptors originate from a woman aged 25 to 39 in good health and CMV-seropositive.

This clone was seen more than once but under ten times. V usage is TRBV29-1 and J usage is TRBJ1-4, with D uncertain. Germline CDR1 and CDR2: SQVTM and ANQGSEA. The CDR3 is made up of 14 amino acids. V was trimmed by 1 base and J by 8 bases, leaving 14 bases between them. As DNA, the CDR3 is TGCAGCGTTGAAGGGTCGGGGATAGGGGAAAAACTGTTTTTT. It is translated as CSVEGSGIGEKLFF.

This clone was counted only a few times. The J gene is TRBJ2-7, the V gene TRBV5-1; 9 bases map to TRBD2. V dropped 6 bases and J dropped 4; count of bases not matched to a gene: 14. CDR3 length: 16 residues. The germline V gene has CDR1 SGHRS and CDR2 YFSETQ. The CDR3 sequence: CASTPIPAGGPYEQYF. For the CDR3, the DNA is TGCGCCAGCACCCCTATTCCTGCGGGAGGGCCATACGAGCAGTACTTC. Full variable domain (outside the CDR3, taken from reference TRBV5-1 and TRBJ2-7): KAGVTQTPRYLIKTRGQQVTLSCSPISGHRSVSWYQQTPGQGLQFLFEYFSETQRNKGNFPGRFSGRQFSNSRSEMNVSTLELGDSALYLCASTPIPAGGPYEQYFGPGTRLTVT.

This clone was counted only a few times. V and J are TRBV9 and TRBJ1-2; D gene unclear. The CDR3 sequence is 13 residues long. The V and J ends lost 0 bases and 5 bases respectively, with 8 bases between them. Looked up from germline, CDR1 is SGDLS and CDR2 is YYNGEE. This CDR3 reads CASSVATPYGYTF. CDR3 bases: TGTGCCAGCAGCGTAGCTACCCCGTATGGCTACACCTTC.

This clone was detected only a few times. This chain connects TRBV7-8 to TRBJ1-2; TRBD1 agrees at 9 bases. The CDR3 runs to 15 residues. With V trimmed by 4 bases and J by 5 bases, 8 bases remained unmatched. In germline, CDR1 is SGHVS, CDR2 FQNEAQ. CDR3 sequence reads: CASSSRDRDLYGYTF. The CDR3 DNA sequence: TGTGCCAGCAGCTCCCGGGACAGGGACCTGTATGGCTACACCTTC.